The 30 T cell receptor beta chains in this list originate from one sample, sequenced in a study of T cells expressing NK-cell markers (dated by TCRdb to about 2020). The library came from 5' RACE. The run used an Illumina HiSeq 2000. TCRdb reprocessed the reads into one record per CDR3 protein sequence, lacking DNA. The sample table holds 300,000 to 500,000 distinct CDR3 sequences. Of the sample, about 10% falls within the top ten clones. Sequences were obtained from blood T cells: a sorted CD56 or NKG2C T cell subset, CD4+ or CD8+ T cells, or bulk PBMC T cells (not recorded which). These receptors were taken from a woman aged 45-59 years in good health. Donor details come from another sample of the same person, matched by shared clones.

The J gene is TRBJ2-3, the V gene TRBV18; absent DNA, TCRdb's TRBD2 call cannot be checked. There are 14 residues in the CDR3. Germline V gene data show CDR1 as KGHSH and CDR2 as LQKENI. The CDR3: CASSPGPGWDTQYF.

The rearrangement uses TRBV12-3 or TRBV12-4 and TRBJ2-6; TCRdb gives TRBD1 as the D gene, but with no DNA this cannot be confirmed. The CDR3 is made up of 16 amino acids. The CDR3 region is CATPRSGGVGANVLTF.

The chain has TRBV18 and TRBJ2-3. The CDR3 totals 18 residues. Looked up from germline, CDR1 is KGHSH and CDR2 is LQKENI. The CDR3: CASSLPVGEREAVDTQYF.

The chain is built from TRBV12-3 or TRBV12-4 and TRBJ2-5; checking the TCRdb D call of TRBD2 is not possible without DNA. The CDR3 consists of 16 residues. The chain's CDR3 is CASTLSASGSRETQYF.

The J gene is TRBJ2-5, the V gene TRBV20-1; as DNA is missing, the TRBD1 call by TCRdb cannot be tested. The germline CDR1 and CDR2 sequences are DFQATT and SNEGSKA (reference sequence). The CDR3 is 16 residues long. CDR3 region: CSARPYGTLKEGTQYF.

V is TRBV24-1 and J is TRBJ2-5; without DNA, the TCRdb call of TRBD2 cannot be checked. This CDR3 has 14 amino acids. Per germline, CDR1 KGHDR and CDR2 SFDVKD. Here the CDR3 reads CATSDSSGRASQYF.

This chain's CDR3 is CASTPGQPNNEQFF. The chain is built from TRBV5-5 and TRBJ2-1; as DNA is missing, the TRBD1 call by TCRdb cannot be tested. CDR3 length: 14 residues. Germline CDR1 SGHKS, CDR2 YYEKEE (reference sequence).

The chain employs TRBV5-1 and TRBJ2-1; with no DNA, the TCRdb D assignment of TRBD2 cannot be verified. The CDR3 has 16 amino acids. Germline CDR1 is SGHRS and CDR2 is YFSETQ. This CDR3 reads CASSLEVAVPYNEQFF. The full variable domain, in which reference TRBV5-1 and TRBJ2-1 provide the parts outside the CDR3, is KAGVTQTPRYLIKTRGQQVTLSCSPISGHRSVSWYQQTPGQGLQFLFEYFSETQRNKGNFPGRFSGRQFSNSRSEMNVSTLELGDSALYLCASSLEVAVPYNEQFFGPGTRLTVL.

V usage is TRBV6-5 and J usage is TRBJ1-6. The CDR3 runs to 13 residues. Germline-derived CDR1 and CDR2 are MNHEY and SVGAGI. This CDR3 is CASSLDTAYLLHF.

V is TRBV20-1 and J is TRBJ2-1; absent DNA, TCRdb's TRBD2 call cannot be checked. The CDR3 consists of 13 residues. Germline V lookup: CDR1 DFQATT, CDR2 SNEGSKA (reference sequence). The CDR3 loop is CSETTSGSNEQFF.

The chain has TRBV20-1 and TRBJ1-6. The germline gives CDR1 DFQATT, CDR2 SNEGSKA (reference sequence). The CDR3 length is 15 residues. The CDR3 region is CSARDRASYNSPLHF.

The V gene is TRBV5-1, the J gene TRBJ2-1; TCRdb selects TRBD1, and the lack of DNA leaves this call unchecked. The CDR3 has 14 residues. CDR1 and CDR2 (germline): SGHRS, YFSETQ. CDR3 in amino acids: CASSLDRGMDEQFF. The whole variable domain, filled in from reference TRBV5-1 and TRBJ2-1, reads KAGVTQTPRYLIKTRGQQVTLSCSPISGHRSVSWYQQTPGQGLQFLFEYFSETQRNKGNFPGRFSGRQFSNSRSEMNVSTLELGDSALYLCASSLDRGMDEQFFGPGTRLTVL.

The chain joins TRBV11-3 to TRBJ2-1; TCRdb's assignment of TRBD1 cannot be checked, as there is no DNA. The CDR3 has 14 amino acids. Germline V CDR1 and CDR2: SGHNT, YENEEA. This CDR3 reads CASSLDVQGNEQFF.

The rearrangement links TRBV12-3 or TRBV12-4 to TRBJ2-3; TCRdb's D call of TRBD2 is untestable without DNA. CDR3 length: 15 amino acids. The CDR3 sequence is CASSFRTSDTDTQYF.

V usage is TRBV14 and J usage is TRBJ1-6. The V gene's germline CDR1 is SGHDN and CDR2 FVKESK. The length of the CDR3 is 11 residues. The CDR3 protein is CASSQGPALHF.

The chain joins TRBV15 to TRBJ2-3; TCRdb reports TRBD2, a call that lacks DNA to check it against. The CDR3 runs 19 residues. The germline CDR1 and CDR2 sequences are LNHNV and YYDKDF (reference sequence). The CDR3 sequence is CATSRDPRGGTGRSGTQYF.

The chain uses TRBV27 and TRBJ2-5; absent DNA, TCRdb's TRBD2 call cannot be checked. This CDR3 is 15 amino acids long. The V gene's germline CDR1 is MNHEY and CDR2 SMNVEV (reference sequence). CDR3 protein: CASSPKGYWQETQYF.

The chain links TRBV3-1 to TRBJ2-3; TCRdb lists TRBD2, though no DNA is available to test this call. This CDR3 spans 16 amino acids. Germline-derived CDR1 and CDR2 are LGHDT and YNNKEL (reference sequence). This chain's CDR3 is CASSQEGSGRGDTQYF.

The CDR3 spells CASRLDRAQETQYF. This rearrangement joins TRBV11-2 to TRBJ2-5; the D call from TCRdb, TRBD1, cannot be confirmed without DNA. There are 14 residues in the CDR3. Germline V gene data show CDR1 as SGHAT and CDR2 as FQNNGV.

The V and J genes are TRBV7-9 and TRBJ2-5. The CDR3 covers 13 residues. Germline V gives CDR1 SEHNR, CDR2 FQNEAQ (reference sequence). CDR3: CASSLKGVETQYF.

V gene TRBV6-5 combines with J gene TRBJ1-2; TCRdb indicates TRBD1, and absent DNA this call remains unverified. CDR3 size: 13 residues. In germline, CDR1 is MNHEY, CDR2 SVGAGI. CDR3 protein: CASSNPRGESYTF.

The genes are TRBV7-3 and TRBJ1-1; TCRdb's assignment of TRBD1 cannot be checked, as there is no DNA. Germline CDR1 SGHTA, CDR2 FQGTGA. This CDR3 region has 15 residues. The CDR3 loop is CASSMTPGLDTEAFF. Complete variable domain (other parts from reference TRBV7-3 and TRBJ1-1): GAGVSQTPSNKVTEKGKYVELRCDPISGHTALYWYRQSLGQGPEFLIYFQGTGAADDSGLPNDRFFAVRPEGSVSTLKIQRTERGDSAVYLCASSMTPGLDTEAFFGQGTRLTVV.

The chain is built from TRBV11-2 and TRBJ2-3; TCRdb outputs TRBD2, but without DNA this stays unchecked. In germline, CDR1 is SGHAT, CDR2 FQNNGV. This CDR3 comprises 17 residues. The CDR3 region is CASSLALRGSSTDTQYF.

V usage is TRBV24-1 and J usage is TRBJ1-1. This CDR3 has 14 amino acids. Germline V lookup: CDR1 KGHDR, CDR2 SFDVKD. CDR3 sequence reads: CATSDSGVGTEAFF.

J is TRBJ2-1 and V is TRBV6-6; TCRdb picks TRBD2, but there is no DNA to check that call. The CDR3 totals 15 residues. The germline gives CDR1 MNHNY, CDR2 SVGAGI (reference sequence). The CDR3 sequence: CASSGTSGETNEQFF.

V is TRBV29-1 and J is TRBJ2-1; TCRdb returns TRBD1, unconfirmable since there is no DNA. This CDR3 is built from 15 residues. The V gene's germline CDR1 is SQVTM and CDR2 ANQGSEA. The CDR3 is CSVDGKISSYNEQFF.

The chain joins TRBV12-3 or TRBV12-4 to TRBJ2-7; the TCRdb D gene call, TRBD2, has no DNA to confirm it. This CDR3 comprises 15 residues. The CDR3 here is CASSRRGLADYEQYF.

CDR3 protein: CATSGMGEAHMRNEQFF. The genes are TRBV24-1 and TRBJ2-1; lacking DNA, the TRBD2 call made by TCRdb goes unchecked. Germline V gene lookup returns CDR1 KGHDR and CDR2 SFDVKD. This CDR3 has 17 residues.

This chain joins TRBV20-1 and TRBJ1-1. The CDR3 covers 16 residues. The germline gives CDR1 DFQATT, CDR2 SNEGSKA (reference sequence). The CDR3 loop is CSASPPDGRANTEAFF.

The chain links TRBV4-1 to TRBJ1-1; the D call from TCRdb, TRBD1, cannot be confirmed without DNA. Germline V gives CDR1 MGHRA, CDR2 YSYEKL. CDR3 length: 13 amino acids. This CDR3 reads CACGGRGDTEAFF.